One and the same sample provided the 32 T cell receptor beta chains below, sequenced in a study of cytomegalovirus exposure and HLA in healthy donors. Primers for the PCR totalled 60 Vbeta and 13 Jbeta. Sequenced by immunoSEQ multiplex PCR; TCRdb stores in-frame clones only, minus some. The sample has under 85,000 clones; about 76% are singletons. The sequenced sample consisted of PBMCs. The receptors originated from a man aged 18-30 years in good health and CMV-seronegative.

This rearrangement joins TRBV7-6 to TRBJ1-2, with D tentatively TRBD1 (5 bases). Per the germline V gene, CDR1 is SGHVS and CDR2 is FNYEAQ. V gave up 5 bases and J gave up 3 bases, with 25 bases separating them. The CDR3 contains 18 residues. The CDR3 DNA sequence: TGTGCCAGCAGCCCCCTAGGGGAGGACCAGCTATTTGACTATGGCTACACCTTC. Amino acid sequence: CASSPLGEDQLFDYGYTF.

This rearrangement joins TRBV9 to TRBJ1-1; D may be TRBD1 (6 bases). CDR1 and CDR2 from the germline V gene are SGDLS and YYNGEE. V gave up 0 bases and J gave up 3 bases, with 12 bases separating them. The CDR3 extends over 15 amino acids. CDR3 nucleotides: TGTGCCAGCAGCGTAGCTGGGGGGGGCCACACTGAAGCTTTCTTT. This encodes CASSVAGGGHTEAFF.

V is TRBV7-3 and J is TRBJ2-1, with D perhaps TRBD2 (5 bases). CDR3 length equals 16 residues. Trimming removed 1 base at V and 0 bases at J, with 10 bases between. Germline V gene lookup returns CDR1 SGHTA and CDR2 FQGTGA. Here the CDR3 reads CASSLNAGSSYNEQFF. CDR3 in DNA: TGTGCCAGCAGCTTAAATGCGGGTAGCTCCTACAATGAGCAGTTCTTC. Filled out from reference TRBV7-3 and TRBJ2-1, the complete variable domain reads GAGVSQTPSNKVTEKGKYVELRCDPISGHTALYWYRQSLGQGPEFLIYFQGTGAADDSGLPNDRFFAVRPEGSVSTLKIQRTERGDSAVYLCASSLNAGSSYNEQFFGPGTRLTVL.

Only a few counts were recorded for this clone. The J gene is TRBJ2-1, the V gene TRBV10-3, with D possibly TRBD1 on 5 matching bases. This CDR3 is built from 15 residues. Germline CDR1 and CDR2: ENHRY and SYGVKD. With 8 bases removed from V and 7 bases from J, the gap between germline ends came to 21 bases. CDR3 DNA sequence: TGTGCCATCGCCCCCGGACAATTCGTGTGGAATGAGCAGTTCTTC. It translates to CAIAPGQFVWNEQFF.

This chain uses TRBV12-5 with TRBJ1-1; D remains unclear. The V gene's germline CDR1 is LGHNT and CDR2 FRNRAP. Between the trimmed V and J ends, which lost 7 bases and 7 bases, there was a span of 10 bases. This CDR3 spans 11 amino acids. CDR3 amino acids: CASASRNEAFF. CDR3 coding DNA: TGTGCTAGTGCCTCTAGAAATGAAGCTTTCTTT. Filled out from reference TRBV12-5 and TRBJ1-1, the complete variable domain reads DARVTQTPRHKVTEMGQEVTMRCQPILGHNTVFWYRQTMMQGLELLAYFRNRAPLDDSGMPKDRFSAEMPDATLATLKIQPSEPRDSAVYFCASASRNEAFFGQGTRLTVV.

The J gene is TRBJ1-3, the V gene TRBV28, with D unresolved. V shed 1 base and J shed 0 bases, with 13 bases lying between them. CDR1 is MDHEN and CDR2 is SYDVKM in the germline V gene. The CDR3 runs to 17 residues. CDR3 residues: CASSLLVGAGSGNTIYF. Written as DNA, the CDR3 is TGTGCCAGCAGTTTATTGGTGGGCGCCGGCTCTGGAAACACCATATATTTT.

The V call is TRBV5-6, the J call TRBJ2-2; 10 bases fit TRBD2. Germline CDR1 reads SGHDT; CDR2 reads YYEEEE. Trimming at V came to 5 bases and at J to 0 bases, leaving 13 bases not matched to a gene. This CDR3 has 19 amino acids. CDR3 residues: CASSFFSGGTSANTGELFF. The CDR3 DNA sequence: TGTGCCAGCAGTTTCTTTAGCGGGGGGACCTCTGCGAACACCGGGGAGCTGTTTTTT.

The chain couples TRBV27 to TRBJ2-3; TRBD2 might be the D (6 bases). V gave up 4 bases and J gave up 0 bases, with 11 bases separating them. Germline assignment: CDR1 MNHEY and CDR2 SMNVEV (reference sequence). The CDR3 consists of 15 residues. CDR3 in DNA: TGTGCCAGCAGTTCGGGGCGGGGCAGCACAGATACGCAGTATTTT. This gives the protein CASSSGRGSTDTQYF.

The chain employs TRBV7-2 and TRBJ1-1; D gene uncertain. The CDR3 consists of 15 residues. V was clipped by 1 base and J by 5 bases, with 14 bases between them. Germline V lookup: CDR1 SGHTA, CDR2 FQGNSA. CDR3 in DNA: TGTGCCAGCAGCTTAGGAGGGCGCGTTGGGACTGAAGCTTTCTTT. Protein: CASSLGGRVGTEAFF. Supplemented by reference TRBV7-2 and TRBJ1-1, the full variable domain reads GAGVSQSPSNKVTEKGKDVELRCDPISGHTALYWYRQSLGQGLEFLIYFQGNSAPDKSGLPSDRFSAERTGGSVSTLTIQRTQQEDSAVYLCASSLGGRVGTEAFFGQGTRLTVV.

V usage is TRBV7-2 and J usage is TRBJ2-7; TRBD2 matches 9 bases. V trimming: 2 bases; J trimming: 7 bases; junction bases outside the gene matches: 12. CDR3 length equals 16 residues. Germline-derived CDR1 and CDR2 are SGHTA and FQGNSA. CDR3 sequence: CASSLLEAGGGSEQYF. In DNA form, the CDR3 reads TGTGCCAGCAGCTTATTAGAAGCGGGGGGAGGGAGTGAGCAGTACTTC.

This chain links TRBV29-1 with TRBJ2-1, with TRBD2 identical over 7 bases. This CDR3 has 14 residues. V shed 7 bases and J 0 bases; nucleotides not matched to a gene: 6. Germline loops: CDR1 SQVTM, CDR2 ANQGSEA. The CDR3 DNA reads TGCAGCGCAACGGGGGGAAGCTCCTACAATGAGCAGTTCTTC. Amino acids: CSATGGSSYNEQFF.

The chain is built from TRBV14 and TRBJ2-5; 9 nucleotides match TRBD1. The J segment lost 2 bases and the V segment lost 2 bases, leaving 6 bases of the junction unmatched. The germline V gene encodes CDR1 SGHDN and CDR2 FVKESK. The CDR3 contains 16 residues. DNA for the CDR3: TGTGCCAGCAGCCAACTGGACAGGGGTGGGCAAGAGACCCAGTACTTC. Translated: CASSQLDRGGQETQYF.

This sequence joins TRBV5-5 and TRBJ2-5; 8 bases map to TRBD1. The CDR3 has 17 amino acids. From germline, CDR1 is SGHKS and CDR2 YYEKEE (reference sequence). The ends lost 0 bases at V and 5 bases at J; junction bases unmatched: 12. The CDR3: CASSLAASTNRGETQYF. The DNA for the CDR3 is TGTGCCAGCAGCTTGGCCGCCTCGACCAACAGGGGGGAGACCCAGTACTTC.

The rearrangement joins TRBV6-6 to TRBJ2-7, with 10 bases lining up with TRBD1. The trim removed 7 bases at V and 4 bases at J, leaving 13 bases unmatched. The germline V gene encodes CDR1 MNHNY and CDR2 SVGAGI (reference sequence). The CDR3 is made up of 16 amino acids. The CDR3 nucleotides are TGTGCCAGCACCCCCTCCCGACAGGGGGCGCCGTACGAGCAGTACGTC. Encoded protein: CASTPSRQGAPYEQYV.

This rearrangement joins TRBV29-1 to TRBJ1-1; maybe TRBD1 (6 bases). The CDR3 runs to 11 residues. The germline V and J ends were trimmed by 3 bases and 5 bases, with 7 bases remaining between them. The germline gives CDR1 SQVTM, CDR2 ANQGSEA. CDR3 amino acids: CSVDTGTEAFF. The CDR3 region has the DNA TGCAGCGTTGATACAGGGACTGAAGCTTTCTTT. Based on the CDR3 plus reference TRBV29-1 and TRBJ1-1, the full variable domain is SAVISQKPSRDICQRGTSLTIQCQVDSQVTMMFWYRQQPGQSLTLIATANQGSEATYESGFVIDKFPISRPNLTFSTLTVSNMSPEDSSIYLCSVDTGTEAFFGQGTRLTVV.

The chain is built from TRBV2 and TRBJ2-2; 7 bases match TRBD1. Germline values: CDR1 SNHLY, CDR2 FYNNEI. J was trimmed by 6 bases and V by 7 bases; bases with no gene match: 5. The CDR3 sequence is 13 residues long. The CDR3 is CASKLQGPGELFF. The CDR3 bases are TGTGCCAGCAAATTACAGGGGCCCGGGGAGCTGTTTTTT.

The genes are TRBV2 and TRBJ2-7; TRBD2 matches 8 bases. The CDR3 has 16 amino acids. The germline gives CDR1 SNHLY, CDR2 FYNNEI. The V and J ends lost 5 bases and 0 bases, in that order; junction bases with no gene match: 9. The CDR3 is CASSPQLAAASYEQYF. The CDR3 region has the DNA TGTGCCAGCAGTCCTCAACTAGCGGCCGCCTCCTACGAGCAGTACTTC.

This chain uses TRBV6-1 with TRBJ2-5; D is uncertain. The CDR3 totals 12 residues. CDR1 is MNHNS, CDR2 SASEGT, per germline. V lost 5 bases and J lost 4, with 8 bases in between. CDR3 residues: CASSPSAETQYF. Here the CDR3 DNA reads TGTGCCAGCAGTCCCAGTGCAGAGACCCAGTACTTC.

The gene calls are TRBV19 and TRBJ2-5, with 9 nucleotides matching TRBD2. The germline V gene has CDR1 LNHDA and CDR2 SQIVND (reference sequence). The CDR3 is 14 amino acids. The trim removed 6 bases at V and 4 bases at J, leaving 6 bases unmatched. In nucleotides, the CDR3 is TGTGCCAGTAGGAATAGCGGGGGCGGAGAGACCCAGTACTTC. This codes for CASRNSGGGETQYF.

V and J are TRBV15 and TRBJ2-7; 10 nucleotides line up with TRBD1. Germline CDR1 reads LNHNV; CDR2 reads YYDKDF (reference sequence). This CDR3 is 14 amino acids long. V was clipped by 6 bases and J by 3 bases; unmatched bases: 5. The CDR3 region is CATRPGQGNYEQYF. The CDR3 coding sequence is TGTGCCACCAGACCGGGACAGGGGAACTACGAGCAGTACTTC.

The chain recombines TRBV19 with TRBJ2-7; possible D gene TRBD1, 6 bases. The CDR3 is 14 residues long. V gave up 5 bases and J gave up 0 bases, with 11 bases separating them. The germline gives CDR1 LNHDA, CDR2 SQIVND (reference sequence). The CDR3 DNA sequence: TGTGCCAGTAGTTATGGACAGAGCTCCTACGAGCAGTACTTC. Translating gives CASSYGQSSYEQYF.

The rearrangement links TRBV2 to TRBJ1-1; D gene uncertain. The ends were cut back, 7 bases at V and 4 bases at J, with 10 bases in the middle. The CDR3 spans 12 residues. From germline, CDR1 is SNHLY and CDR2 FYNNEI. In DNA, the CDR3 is TGTGCCAGCACTGCCGAGAGCACTGAAGCTTTCTTT. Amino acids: CASTAESTEAFF.

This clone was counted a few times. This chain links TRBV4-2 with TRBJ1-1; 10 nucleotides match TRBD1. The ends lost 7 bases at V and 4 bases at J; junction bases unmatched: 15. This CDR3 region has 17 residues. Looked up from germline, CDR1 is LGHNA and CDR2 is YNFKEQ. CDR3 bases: TGTGCCAGCATGGTGGGGGGGACAGGGGACGATATCACTGAAGCTTTCTTT. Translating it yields CASMVGGTGDDITEAFF.

The CDR3 nucleotides read TGTGCCAGCAGCCAATCCCACAGGGGCCTTTCCAAGGTTTCACCCCTCCACTTT. Translated, it gives CASSQSHRGLSKVSPLHF. The chain links TRBV16 to TRBJ1-6; 7 bases are a match to TRBD1. CDR3 length equals 18 residues. Germline CDR1 KGHSY, CDR2 FQNENV. V lost 0 bases and J lost 9; bases outside the gene matches: 14.

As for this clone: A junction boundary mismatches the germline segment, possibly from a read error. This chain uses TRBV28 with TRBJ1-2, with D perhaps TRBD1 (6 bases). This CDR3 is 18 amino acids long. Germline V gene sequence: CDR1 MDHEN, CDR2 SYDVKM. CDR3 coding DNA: TGTGCCGGCAGCCCTAGCGGACCACAGGGTCGATCATCCTATGGCTACACCTTC. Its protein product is CAGSPSGPQGRSSYGYTF.

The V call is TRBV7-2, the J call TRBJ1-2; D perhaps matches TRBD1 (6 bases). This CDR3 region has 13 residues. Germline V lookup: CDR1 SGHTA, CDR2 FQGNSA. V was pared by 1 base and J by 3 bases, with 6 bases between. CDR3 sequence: CASSLDRDYGYTF. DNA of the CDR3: TGTGCCAGCAGCTTAGACAGGGACTATGGCTACACCTTC.

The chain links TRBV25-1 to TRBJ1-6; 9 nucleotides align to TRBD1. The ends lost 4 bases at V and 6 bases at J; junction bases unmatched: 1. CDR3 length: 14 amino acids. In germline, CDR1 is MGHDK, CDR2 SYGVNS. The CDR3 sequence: CASSGDRANSPLHF. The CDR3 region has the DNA TGTGCCAGCAGTGGGGACAGGGCTAATTCACCCCTCCACTTT.

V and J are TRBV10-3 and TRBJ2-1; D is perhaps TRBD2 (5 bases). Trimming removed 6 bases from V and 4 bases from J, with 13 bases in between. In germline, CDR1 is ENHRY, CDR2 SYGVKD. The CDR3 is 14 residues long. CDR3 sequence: CAIRTEGGYNEQFF. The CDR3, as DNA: TGTGCCATCAGGACTGAGGGCGGATACAATGAGCAGTTCTTC.

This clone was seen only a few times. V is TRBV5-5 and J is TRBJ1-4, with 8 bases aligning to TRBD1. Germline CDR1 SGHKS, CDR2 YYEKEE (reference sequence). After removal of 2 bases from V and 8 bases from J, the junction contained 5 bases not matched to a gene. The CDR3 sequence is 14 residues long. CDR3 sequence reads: CASSFQGAVEKLFF. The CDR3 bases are TGTGCCAGCAGCTTTCAGGGGGCAGTAGAAAAACTGTTTTTT.

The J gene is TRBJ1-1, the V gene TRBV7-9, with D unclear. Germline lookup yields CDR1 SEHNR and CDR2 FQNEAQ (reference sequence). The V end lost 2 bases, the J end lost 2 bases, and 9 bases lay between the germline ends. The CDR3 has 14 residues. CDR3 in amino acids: CASSLNSKNTEAFF. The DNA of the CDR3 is TGTGCCAGCAGCTTAAACAGTAAAAACACTGAAGCTTTCTTT.

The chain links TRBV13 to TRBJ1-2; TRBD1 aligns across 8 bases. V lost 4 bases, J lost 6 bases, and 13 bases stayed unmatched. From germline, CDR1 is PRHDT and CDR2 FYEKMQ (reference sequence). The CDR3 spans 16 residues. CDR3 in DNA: TGTGCCAGCAGCTCGAAAGGAGCAGACAGGGGCCATGGCTACACCTTC. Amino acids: CASSSKGADRGHGYTF.

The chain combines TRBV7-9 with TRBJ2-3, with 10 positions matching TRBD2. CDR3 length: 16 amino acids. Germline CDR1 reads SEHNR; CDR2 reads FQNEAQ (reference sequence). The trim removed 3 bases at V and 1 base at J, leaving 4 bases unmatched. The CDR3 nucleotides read TGTGCCAGCAGCTTGCGCCTAGCGGGGGGCACAGATACGCAGTATTTT. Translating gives CASSLRLAGGTDTQYF.